This entry lists 23 T cell receptor beta chains sequenced from one sample in a study of molecular identifiers for immune sequencing clone quantification. TCRdb ran MiXCR on the PCR reads and lists one entry per CDR3 protein. This sample yields tens of thousands of distinct CDR3 sequences, of which roughly 24% are seen a single time; 1.9% belongs to the top ten. The sample comprised naive CD8+ T cells from blood, with Jurkat cell RNA spiked in. Noted subset: FACS-sorted CD8+CD4-CCR7+CD45RA+ naive T cells. The receptors stem from a human donor in good health. Some libraries in this study had Jurkat cell RNA spiked in.

This clonotype has at least ten counts. This chain joins TRBV7-6 and TRBJ2-2; D tentatively reads TRBD1 or TRBD2 (5 bases each). The CDR3 runs 17 residues. CDR1 and CDR2 (germline): SGHVS, FNYEAQ. V was trimmed by 5 bases and J by 1 base, leaving 17 bases between them. CDR3 amino acids: CASSHEMGDGNTGELFF. The CDR3 DNA reads as TGTGCCAGCAGCCATGAGATGGGGGACGGGAACACCGGGGAGCTGTTTTTT.

On this clonotype: This clone may be a read error of a much larger clone one base away. The rearrangement links TRBV15 to TRBJ1-5; D is unresolved. The CDR3 runs 15 residues. CDR1 LNHNV and CDR2 YYDKDF come from the germline V gene (reference sequence). CDR3 residues: CATSRARGADQSQHF. In DNA, the CDR3 is TGTGCCACCAGCAGGGCCCGGGGTGCGGATCAGTCCCAGCATTTT.

As concerns this clonotype: A much larger clone is a single base away; this may be a read error. Here the CDR3 reads CASSQDTANTEAFF. CDR3 sequence (DNA): TGCGCCAGCAGCCAAGATACCGCGAACACTGAAGCTTTCTTT. The chain links TRBV4-3 to TRBJ1-1, with D unresolved. Germline V CDR1 and CDR2: LGHNA, YSLEER. The CDR3 sequence is 14 residues long. Trimming pared 0 bases from V and 1 base from J, leaving 6 bases between.

There are many counts of this clonotype. The V and J genes are TRBV4-1 and TRBJ2-1; D gene ambiguous. Germline V gene data show CDR1 as MGHRA and CDR2 as YSYEKL. V was shortened by 0 bases and J by 9 bases, with 9 bases between the two germline ends. The CDR3 runs 13 residues. CDR3 in amino acids: CASSQDESGEQFF. CDR3 bases: TGCGCCAGCAGCCAAGATGAATCCGGTGAGCAGTTCTTC.

As for this clonotype: At one of its ends the junction is not consistent with the germline gene, which may arise from a read error. This chain uses TRBV6-2 or TRBV6-3 with TRBJ1-1, with D unresolved. The CDR3 extends over 16 amino acids. CDR1 MNHEY and CDR2 SVGEGT come from the germline V gene. CDR3 protein: CASNYVANIINTKTFF. In DNA, the CDR3 is TGTGCAAGCAATTACGTCGCCAACATAATCAACACTAAAACTTTCTTT.

This clonotype has at least ten counts. The V and J genes are TRBV5-4 and TRBJ2-7; 8 bases fit TRBD1. Trimming cost V 1 base and J 6 bases; bases outside gene matches: 3. The V gene's germline CDR1 is SGHNT and CDR2 YYREEE (reference sequence). This CDR3 has 13 amino acids. In DNA form, the CDR3 reads TGTGCCAGCAGCTTGTTCCAGGGGGCCGAGCAGTACTTC. Translating gives CASSLFQGAEQYF. Complete variable domain (other parts from reference TRBV5-4 and TRBJ2-7): ETGVTQSPTHLIKTRGQQVTLRCSSQSGHNTVSWYQQALGQGPQFIFQYYREEENGRGNFPPRFSGLQFPNYSSELNVNALELDDSALYLCASSLFQGAEQYFGPGTRLTVT.

This clonotype has just a few counts. V usage is TRBV11-2 and J usage is TRBJ2-1; 8 bases align to TRBD1. Germline CDR1 reads SGHAT; CDR2 reads FQNNGV. This CDR3 is built from 14 residues. The J segment lost 7 bases and the V segment lost 5 bases, leaving 7 bases of the junction unmatched. CDR3 residues: CASSHQGAANEQFF. In DNA, the CDR3 is TGTGCCAGCAGCCACCAGGGGGCTGCGAATGAGCAGTTCTTC.

On this clonotype: This could be a read error, since a much larger clone is one nucleotide away. The CDR3 DNA reads TGTGCCAGCAGCTTAAGCCGATTCCCAAGCTCTGGGGCCAACGTCCTGACTTTC. It translates to CASSLSRFPSSGANVLTF. The chain joins TRBV7-6 to TRBJ2-6; D ambiguous. Per the germline V gene, CDR1 is SGHVS and CDR2 is FNYEAQ. V was clipped by 2 bases and J by 0 bases, with 14 bases between them. This CDR3 has 18 amino acids.

Concerning this clonotype itself: With a much larger clone just one base away, this may be a read error. The chain joins TRBV5-1 to TRBJ2-5; D may be TRBD2 (6 bases). V was cut by 4 bases and J by 5 bases, with 21 bases left in between. The CDR3 loop spans 16 amino acids. CDR1 and CDR2 from the germline V gene are SGHRS and YFSETQ. DNA for the CDR3: TGCGCCAGCAGCGAAGGGGTCCTGGAGGGCGAGGAGACCCAGTACTTC. Translating it yields CASSEGVLEGEETQYF.

On this clonotype itself: A much larger clone differs from this one at a single base, so this may be a read error. The chain carries TRBV29-1 and TRBJ2-7; 7 bases line up with TRBD2. CDR1 is SQVTM and CDR2 is ANQGSEA in the germline V gene. CDR3 size: 15 residues. The CDR3 nucleotides are TGCAGCGTTGTTTCAGCGGGAAAGAGCTCCTACGAGCAGTGCTTC. This translates into CSVVSAGKSSYEQCF.

The chain uses TRBV19 and TRBJ2-7; 8 bases line up with TRBD1. V gave up 9 bases and J gave up 2 bases; unmatched junction bases: 12. This CDR3 is 15 amino acids long. Per the germline V gene, CDR1 is LNHDA and CDR2 is SQIVND (reference sequence). In DNA, the CDR3 is TGTGCCAGCTCAGGACAGGGACCACTCACCTACGAGCAGTACTTC. Translated: CASSGQGPLTYEQYF.

Comments on this clonotype: One end of the junction varies from germline; a read error may be responsible. The V call is TRBV27, the J call TRBJ2-1; D is possibly TRBD2 (7 bases). This CDR3 has 12 residues. Germline V gene lookup returns CDR1 MNHEY and CDR2 SMNVEV (reference sequence). Here the CDR3 reads CAAGLRGNEQLF. The CDR3 DNA follows: TGTGCAGCGGGGCTAAGGGGGAATGAGCAGCTCTTC.

As for this clonotype: This sequence may be a read error, since a much larger clone differs from it by one base. The rearrangement links TRBV29-1 to TRBJ1-1; 8 bases align to TRBD1. Germline loops: CDR1 SQVTM, CDR2 ANQGSEA. V shed 7 bases, J shed 10 bases, and the junction held 11 bases outside the gene matches. The CDR3 totals 12 residues. The DNA for the CDR3 is TGCAGCGCTGTTGACAGGGGTGCTGTAGCTTTCTTT. This gives the protein CSAVDRGAVAFF. Variable domain in full (rest from reference TRBV29-1 and TRBJ1-1): SAVISQKPSRDICQRGTSLTIQCQVDSQVTMMFWYRQQPGQSLTLIATANQGSEATYESGFVIDKFPISRPNLTFSTLTVSNMSPEDSSIYLCSAVDRGAVAFFGQGTRLTVV.

This clonotype was observed at least ten times. One end of the junction does not line up with germline, which may come from a read error. The rearrangement joins TRBV10-2 to TRBJ1-4; D is unresolved. CDR3 length: 14 amino acids. CDR1 and CDR2 from the germline V gene are WSHSY and SAAADI. As DNA, the CDR3 is TGCGCCAGCAGTGATGTAGGAACTAACGAAAAACTGTTTTTT. Residues: CASSDVGTNEKLFF.

With respect to this clonotype: With a much larger clone just one base away, this may be a read error. V and J are TRBV5-4 and TRBJ1-1; D remains ambiguous. V was trimmed by 5 bases and J by 4 bases, leaving 12 bases between them. The V gene's germline CDR1 is SGHNT and CDR2 YYREEE (reference sequence). The CDR3 runs to 13 residues. The CDR3 sequence is CASSSELITEAFF. CDR3 DNA: TGTGCCAGCAGTTCCGAATTGATCACTGAAGCTTTCTTT.

In this sample, this clonotype turned up many times. The junction differs from germline at one of its ends, possibly a read error. The J gene is TRBJ2-3, the V gene TRBV6-5; the D gene is possibly TRBD1 (6 bases). Germline lookup yields CDR1 MNHEY and CDR2 SVGAGI. The CDR3 is 14 amino acids. For the CDR3, the DNA is TGTGCCAGTGGAGACAGGACAAGCAGAGATACGCAGTATTTT. This translates into CASGDRTSRDTQYF.

The chain recombines TRBV6-2 or TRBV6-3 with TRBJ1-1; 7 nucleotides align to TRBD1. With V trimmed by 6 bases and J by 3 bases, 16 bases remained unmatched. Germline CDR1 MNHEY, CDR2 SVGEGT. The CDR3 sequence is 17 residues long. For the CDR3, the DNA is TGTGCCAGCAGCCCGACCGACAGGGTAGAGTATGACACTGAAGCTTTCTTT. Encoded protein: CASSPTDRVEYDTEAFF.

This clonotype has ten or more counts. The V and J genes are TRBV7-6 and TRBJ2-1; a possible D gene is TRBD1 (6 bases). V dropped 0 bases and J dropped 7 bases, with 13 bases sitting between them. Germline CDR1 is SGHVS and CDR2 is FNYEAQ. The CDR3 is 15 amino acids. CDR3 protein: CASSLAGAPLNEQFF. For the CDR3, the DNA is TGTGCCAGCAGCTTAGCGGGGGCCCCGTTGAATGAGCAGTTCTTC. Full variable domain (outside the CDR3, taken from reference TRBV7-6 and TRBJ2-1): GAGVSQSPRYKVTKRGQDVALRCDPISGHVSLYWYRQALGQGPEFLTYFNYEAQQDKSGLPNDRFSAERPEGSISTLTIQRTEQRDSAMYRCASSLAGAPLNEQFFGPGTRLTVL.

This clonotype was counted many times. This sequence joins TRBV30 and TRBJ2-1, with 8 bases identical to TRBD1. The germline CDR1 and CDR2 sequences are GTSNPN and SVGIG (reference sequence). This CDR3 region has 15 residues. The V segment lost 0 bases and the J segment 3 bases; nucleotides outside the gene matches: 4. DNA for the CDR3: TGTGCCTGGAGTGTACCAGGGGGCTTCTACAATGAGCAGTTCTTC. Amino acid sequence: CAWSVPGGFYNEQFF.

Details on this clonotype: This may be a read error, as it is one base from a much larger clone. The chain has TRBV7-9 and TRBJ2-3, with D possibly matching TRBD2 (5 bases). Germline CDR1 and CDR2: SEHNR and FQNEAQ (reference sequence). The CDR3 has 15 amino acids. This chain's CDR3 is CACSFITGFTDTQYF. The CDR3 nucleotides read TGTGCCTGCAGCTTCATAACGGGATTCACAGATACGCAGTATTTT. Variable domain in full (rest from reference TRBV7-9 and TRBJ2-3): DTGVSQNPRHKITKRGQNVTFRCDPISEHNRLYWYRQTLGQGPEFLTYFQNEAQLEKSRLLSDRFSAERPKGSFSTLEIQRTEQGDSAMYLCACSFITGFTDTQYFGPGTRLTVL.

This clonotype was counted many times. This chain links TRBV4-3 with TRBJ2-3; D is ambiguous. The CDR3 has 18 residues. V shed 0 bases and J shed 0 bases, with 16 bases lying between them. Germline CDR1 and CDR2: LGHNA and YSLEER. The CDR3 sequence: CASSQDRVERPSTDTQYF. The CDR3 coding sequence is TGCGCCAGCAGCCAAGATAGGGTCGAGCGTCCGAGCACAGATACGCAGTATTTT.

The chain uses TRBV7-9 and TRBJ2-2; no reliable D call. Germline loops: CDR1 SEHNR, CDR2 FQNEAQ (reference sequence). The CDR3 is made up of 15 amino acids. V was pared by 8 bases and J by 3 bases, with 16 bases between. In nucleotides, the CDR3 is TGTGCCAGCCTCCACCCGGAAGGCTACACCGGGGAGCTGTTTTTT. Translation: CASLHPEGYTGELFF.

A note on this clonotype: The junction departs from the called germline gene at one end, perhaps through a read error. CDR3 region: CARSPGQGEPQYF. CDR3 in DNA: TGTGCCCGCAGCCCCGGACAGGGGGAGCCCCAGTACTTC. The chain couples TRBV6-2 or TRBV6-3 to TRBJ2-5; 10 bases agree with TRBD1. This CDR3 comprises 13 residues. Germline V gene lookup returns CDR1 MNHEY and CDR2 SVGEGT.